Here is one TCR beta chain with its context. The antigen remains unidentified. Within the library, unique molecular identifiers were attached to each individual cDNA molecule. Original processing methods: Counts of TCRs in each sample centred on a median of around 99,000 and extended from about 24,000 to 680,000. TCRdb re-analysed the 5' RACE reads in MiXCR, keeping a single row per CDR3 protein. The V and J calls follow TCRdb's processing rather than the paper's. The table records fewer than 150,000 distinct CDR3 sequences, approximately 20% of them present only once. The data were taken from a study of human T cells and chemical hapten exposure. On the study more broadly: Per-sample variation in TCR yield stemmed mainly from small pooled library volume differences.

Sequencing started from total RNA isolated from unfractionated whole blood. Germline lookup yields CDR1 SQVTM and CDR2 ANQGSEA. The CDR3 runs to 14 residues. Trimming cost V 7 bases and J 0 bases, with 13 bases left between them. Broader study findings: No shift was seen in TCRs above 1 in 1000 frequency with DPC sensitization.

The TCR comes from a human donor in good health. The J gene is TRBJ2-1, the V gene TRBV29-1, with D possibly TRBD1 on 5 matching bases. The CDR3, as DNA: TGCAGCGGGAAGGACACGAGCTCCTACAATGAGCAGTTCTTC. Translating gives CSGKDTSSYNEQFF.